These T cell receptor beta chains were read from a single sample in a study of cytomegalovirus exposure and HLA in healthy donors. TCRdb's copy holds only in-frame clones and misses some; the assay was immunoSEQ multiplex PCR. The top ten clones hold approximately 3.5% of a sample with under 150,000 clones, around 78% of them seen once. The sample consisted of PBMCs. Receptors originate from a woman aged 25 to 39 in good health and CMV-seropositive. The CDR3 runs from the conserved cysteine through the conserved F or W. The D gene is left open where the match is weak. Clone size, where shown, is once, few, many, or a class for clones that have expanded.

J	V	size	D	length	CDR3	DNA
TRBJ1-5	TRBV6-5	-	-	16	CASSYSPLGEGQPQHF	TGTGCCAGCAGTTACTCCCCCCTGGGGGAGGGTCAGCCCCAGCATTTT
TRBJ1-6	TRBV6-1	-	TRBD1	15	CASSESGQGYSPLHF	TGTGCCAGCAGTGAGTCGGGACAGGGATATTCACCCCTCCACTTT
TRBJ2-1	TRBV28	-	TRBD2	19	CASSPSFSGGVYSYNEQFF	TGTGCCAGCAGTCCTTCCTTTAGCGGGGGAGTCTACTCCTACAATGAGCAGTTCTTC
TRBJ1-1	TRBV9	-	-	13	CASSVEGNTEAFF	TGTGCCAGCAGCGTCGAGGGGAACACTGAAGCTTTCTTT
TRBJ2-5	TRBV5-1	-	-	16	CASSLNGVQLQETQYF	TGCGCCAGCAGCTTGAACGGGGTCCAGCTCCAAGAGACCCAGTACTTC
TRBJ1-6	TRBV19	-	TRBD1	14	CASSIGDRNSPLHF	TGTGCCAGTAGTATAGGGGACAGAAATTCACCCCTCCACTTT
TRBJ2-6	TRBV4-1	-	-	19	CASSQVGQGLGSGANVLTF	TGCGCCAGCAGCCAAGTGGGCCAGGGACTTGGCTCTGGGGCCAACGTCCTGACTTTC
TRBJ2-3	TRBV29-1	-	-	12	CSVEEGPSTQYF	TGCAGCGTTGAGGAGGGACCAAGTACGCAGTATTTT
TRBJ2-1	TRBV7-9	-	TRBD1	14	CASSMGQRANEQFF	TGTGCCAGCAGCATGGGACAGAGAGCAAATGAGCAGTTCTTC
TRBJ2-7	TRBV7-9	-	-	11	CASSFHYEQYF	TGTGCCAGCAGCTTTCACTACGAGCAGTACTTC
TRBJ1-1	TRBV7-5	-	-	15	CVRTVVWSTNTEAFF	TGTGTCAGAACCGTGGTGTGGTCCACTAACACTGAAGCTTTCTTT
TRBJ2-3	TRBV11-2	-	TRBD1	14	CASRRDRDPDTQYF	TGTGCCAGCAGGCGGGACAGGGATCCAGATACGCAGTATTTT
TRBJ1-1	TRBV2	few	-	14	CASSDRLPNTEAFF	TGTGCCAGCAGTGACAGGCTTCCGAACACTGAAGCTTTCTTT
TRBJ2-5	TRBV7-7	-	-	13	CASSDRLRETQYF	TGTGCCAGCAGTGACAGGTTGAGGGAGACCCAGTACTTC
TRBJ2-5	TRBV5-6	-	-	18	CASSPTSLAFFRQETQYF	TGTGCCAGCAGCCCGACCTCTCTAGCGTTTTTCCGCCAAGAGACCCAGTACTTC
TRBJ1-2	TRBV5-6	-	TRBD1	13	CASSLDRGYGYTF	TGTGCCAGCAGCCTAGACAGGGGCTATGGCTACACCTTC
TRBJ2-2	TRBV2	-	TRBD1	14	CASRTGSSTGELFF	TGTGCCAGCAGGACAGGGTCCTCCACCGGGGAGCTGTTTTTT
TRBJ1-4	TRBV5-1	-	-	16	CASQVSPTGSGEKLFF	TGCGCCAGCCAGGTCTCGCCAACAGGGTCTGGGGAAAAACTGTTTTTT
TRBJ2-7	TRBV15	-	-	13	CATSVGRVYEQYF	TGTGCCACCAGCGTCGGCAGGGTATACGAGCAGTACTTC
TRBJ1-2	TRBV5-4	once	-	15	CASSFRDGGLGGYTF	TGTGCCAGCAGCTTCAGGGACGGGGGGCTAGGAGGCTACACCTTC
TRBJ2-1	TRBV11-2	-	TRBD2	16	CASSSGGGGSYNEQFF	TGTGCCAGCAGCTCCGGGGGGGGTGGCTCCTACAATGAGCAGTTCTTC
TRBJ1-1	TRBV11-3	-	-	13	CASSPGGHTEAFF	TGTGCCAGCAGCCCCGGGGGGCACACTGAAGCTTTCTTT
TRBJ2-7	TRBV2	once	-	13	CASTWGQGGEQYF	TGTGCCAGCACCTGGGGTCAGGGCGGCGAGCAGTACTTC
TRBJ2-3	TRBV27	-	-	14	CASSYGGFTDTQYF	TGTGCCAGCAGTTATGGCGGGTTCACAGATACGCAGTATTTT
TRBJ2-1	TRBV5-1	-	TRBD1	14	CASSSGTGGNEQFF	TGCGCCAGCAGCTCCGGGACAGGGGGCAATGAGCAGTTCTTC
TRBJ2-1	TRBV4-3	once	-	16	CASSQDRGGPSNEQFF	TGCGCCAGCAGCCAAGATAGGGGGGGGCCTAGTAATGAGCAGTTCTTC
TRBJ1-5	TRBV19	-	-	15	CASSLGGGVNQPQHF	TGTGCCAGTAGTTTGGGCGGGGGGGTCAATCAGCCCCAGCATTTT
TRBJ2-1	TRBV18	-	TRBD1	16	CASSPPAGQGYNEQFF	TGTGCCAGCTCACCCCCTGCGGGACAGGGGTACAATGAGCAGTTCTTC
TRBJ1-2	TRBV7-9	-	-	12	CSSSPGNYGYTF	TGTTCCAGCAGCCCCGGGAACTATGGCTACACCTTC
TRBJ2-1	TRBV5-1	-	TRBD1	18	CASSLTFSGQGAGNEQFF	TGCGCCAGCAGCTTGACTTTTTCTGGGCAGGGGGCCGGCAATGAGCAGTTCTTC
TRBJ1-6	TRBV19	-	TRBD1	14	CASSIGQGNSPLHF	TGTGCCAGTAGTATAGGACAGGGGAATTCACCCCTCCACTTT
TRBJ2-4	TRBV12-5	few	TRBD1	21	CASGLPNPTGLRVRAKNIQYF	TGTGCTAGTGGTTTGCCCAACCCGACAGGGTTAAGAGTTCGAGCCAAAAACATTCAGTACTTC
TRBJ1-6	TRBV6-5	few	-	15	CASSYGSDYNSPLHF	TGTGCCAGCAGTTACGGCAGCGACTATAATTCACCCCTCCACTTT
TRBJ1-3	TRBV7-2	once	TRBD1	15	CASSPRDSSGNTIYF	TGTGCCAGCAGCCCTCGGGACAGCTCTGGAAACACCATATATTTT
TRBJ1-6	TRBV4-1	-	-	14	CASSHLQDNSPLHF	TGCGCCAGCAGCCATTTACAGGATAATTCACCCCTCCACTTT
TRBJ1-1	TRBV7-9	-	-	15	CASSLLGTSNTEAFF	TGTGCCAGCAGCTTATTGGGGACTAGCAACACTGAAGCTTTCTTT
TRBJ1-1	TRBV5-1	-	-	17	CASTSRLDSLTNTEAFF	TGCGCCAGCACCTCTCGATTGGACAGCCTAACGAACACTGAAGCTTTCTTT
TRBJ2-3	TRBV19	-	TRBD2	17	CASAFRASGGREDTQYF	TGTGCCAGTGCATTCAGGGCTAGCGGGGGAAGGGAGGATACGCAGTATTTT
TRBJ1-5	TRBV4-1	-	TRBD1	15	CASSHSGTGVQPQHF	TGCGCCAGCAGCCATTCCGGGACAGGGGTTCAGCCCCAGCATTTT
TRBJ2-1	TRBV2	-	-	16	CASSEFRGAGGNEQFF	TGTGCCAGCAGTGAATTCCGGGGGGCCGGGGGCAATGAGCAGTTCTTC
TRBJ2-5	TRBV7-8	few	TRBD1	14	CASSLNRGRETQYF	TGTGCCAGCAGCTTAAACAGGGGGCGGGAGACCCAGTACTTC
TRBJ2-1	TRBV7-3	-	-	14	CASSSTDGINEQFF	TGTGCCAGCAGCTCGACCGACGGGATCAATGAGCAGTTCTTC
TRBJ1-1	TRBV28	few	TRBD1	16	CASSPNLGQGGGEAFF	TGTGCCAGCAGTCCGAACCTGGGACAGGGTGGGGGAGAAGCTTTCTTT
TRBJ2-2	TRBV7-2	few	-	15	CASSTRQAGTGELFF	TGTGCCAGCAGCACTAGACAGGCAGGCACCGGGGAGCTGTTTTTT